What follows are 11 T cell receptor beta chains derived from one specimen sequenced in a study of blood T cell repertoires in COVID-19. Profiling relied on immunoSEQ multiplex PCR, and the TCRdb table lists in-frame clones only, not all of them. The data show about 140,000 clones, with around 80% seen just once and roughly 3.5% held by the top ten. Sequencing input: peripheral blood. These TCRs come from a man in his 60s with acute or convalescent COVID-19.

This clone was detected only once. J is TRBJ1-5 and V is TRBV25-1; D perhaps matches TRBD1 (6 bases). This CDR3 has 14 amino acids. In germline, CDR1 is MGHDK, CDR2 SYGVNS. V lost 4 bases to trimming and J lost 3 bases, with 10 bases between them. The CDR3 nucleotides are TGTGCCAGCAGTGCCCGACAGGCCAATCAGCCCCAGCATTTT. Encoded protein: CASSARQANQPQHF.

V gene TRBV18 combines with J gene TRBJ2-1; 10 nucleotides agree with TRBD2. The V and J ends lost 5 bases and 0 bases, in that order; junction bases with no gene match: 4. CDR3 length: 16 amino acids. Germline V gene sequence: CDR1 KGHSH, CDR2 LQKENI. The CDR3 sequence is CASSATSGYSYNEQFF. The CDR3 nucleotides are TGTGCCAGCTCAGCGACTAGCGGGTACTCCTACAATGAGCAGTTCTTC.

CDR3 protein: CASSAGQTEQYF. As DNA, the CDR3 is TGTGCCAGCAGCGCCGGACAGACCGAGCAGTACTTC. The V call is TRBV7-9, the J call TRBJ2-7; tentatively, D is TRBD1 (6 bases). CDR3 length: 12 amino acids. The germline CDR1 and CDR2 sequences are SEHNR and FQNEAQ (reference sequence). Trimming shortened V by 5 bases and J by 6 bases, and 11 bases separated the two germline ends.

The genes are TRBV10-1 and TRBJ2-3; 7 bases fit TRBD2. The CDR3 loop spans 16 amino acids. The germline V gene has CDR1 WNHNN and CDR2 SYGVQD (reference sequence). V lost 1 base, J lost 3 bases, and 7 bases stayed unmatched. The CDR3 sequence is CASSEWGGKWTDTQYF. For the CDR3, the DNA is TGCGCCAGCAGTGAGTGGGGGGGGAAGTGGACAGATACGCAGTATTTT.

This rearrangement joins TRBV19 to TRBJ1-5; D may be TRBD1 (5 bases). This CDR3 is built from 14 residues. Germline V gene sequence: CDR1 LNHDA, CDR2 SQIVND (reference sequence). Trimming left V 7 bases short and J 4 bases short, with 14 bases between. CDR3 sequence reads: CASKDDGGNQPQHF. As DNA, the CDR3 is TGTGCCAGTAAGGACGACGGGGGGAATCAGCCCCAGCATTTT.

The CDR3 is CASSLTDSLEAFF. The CDR3, as DNA: TGTGCCAGCAGTTTGACAGACAGCCTTGAAGCTTTCTTT. The chain couples TRBV12-3 or TRBV12-4 to TRBJ1-1, with D possibly matching TRBD1 (5 bases). The germline V and J ends were trimmed by 3 bases and 7 bases, with 12 bases remaining between them. CDR3 size: 13 residues.

The chain combines TRBV28 with TRBJ1-1, with a possible D match to TRBD1 (6 bases). The CDR3 has 14 residues. CDR1 MDHEN and CDR2 SYDVKM come from the germline V gene. The V end lost 8 bases, the J end lost 4 bases, and 17 bases lay between the germline ends. The CDR3 nucleotides are TGTGCCAGCGTCAAGAGGACAGCTGGCACTGAAGCTTTCTTT. It codes for CASVKRTAGTEAFF.

The rearrangement links TRBV19 to TRBJ1-6; no clear D gene. This CDR3 comprises 16 residues. V lost 5 bases and J lost 11, with 22 bases in between. Germline assignment: CDR1 LNHDA and CDR2 SQIVND (reference sequence). The CDR3 reads CASSSTPRVEGPPLHF. Written as DNA, the CDR3 is TGTGCCAGTAGTTCTACGCCTCGGGTTGAGGGTCCACCCCTCCACTTT.

This clone has more than one count but fewer than ten. This rearrangement joins TRBV6-5 to TRBJ1-5; TRBD1 might be the D (5 bases). This CDR3 has 15 amino acids. Germline V gene lookup returns CDR1 MNHEY and CDR2 SVGAGI. V lost 0 bases and J 3 bases, leaving 9 bases between the germline ends. CDR3 bases: TGTGCCAGCAGTTACTCGGGGCAGGACAATCAGCCCCAGCATTTT. Amino acid sequence: CASSYSGQDNQPQHF.

V and J are TRBV19 and TRBJ2-1, with 8 bases identical to TRBD1. V trimming: 3 bases; J trimming: 6 bases; junction bases outside the gene matches: 16. The V gene's germline CDR1 is LNHDA and CDR2 SQIVND (reference sequence). CDR3 length: 18 amino acids. The CDR3 DNA reads TGTGCCAGTAGTATGGGGTGGTTGCCGGGACAGGCGTTCAATGAGCAGTTCTTC. It encodes CASSMGWLPGQAFNEQFF.

The chain has TRBV7-6 and TRBJ2-3; possibly TRBD2 for D (6 bases). CDR1 and CDR2 (germline): SGHVS, FNYEAQ. Trimming removed 5 bases from V and 4 bases from J, with 13 bases in between. CDR3 length: 14 amino acids. CDR3 sequence: CASSESGPSDTQYF. CDR3 DNA sequence: TGTGCCAGCAGCGAGAGCGGGCCCTCAGATACGCAGTATTTT.